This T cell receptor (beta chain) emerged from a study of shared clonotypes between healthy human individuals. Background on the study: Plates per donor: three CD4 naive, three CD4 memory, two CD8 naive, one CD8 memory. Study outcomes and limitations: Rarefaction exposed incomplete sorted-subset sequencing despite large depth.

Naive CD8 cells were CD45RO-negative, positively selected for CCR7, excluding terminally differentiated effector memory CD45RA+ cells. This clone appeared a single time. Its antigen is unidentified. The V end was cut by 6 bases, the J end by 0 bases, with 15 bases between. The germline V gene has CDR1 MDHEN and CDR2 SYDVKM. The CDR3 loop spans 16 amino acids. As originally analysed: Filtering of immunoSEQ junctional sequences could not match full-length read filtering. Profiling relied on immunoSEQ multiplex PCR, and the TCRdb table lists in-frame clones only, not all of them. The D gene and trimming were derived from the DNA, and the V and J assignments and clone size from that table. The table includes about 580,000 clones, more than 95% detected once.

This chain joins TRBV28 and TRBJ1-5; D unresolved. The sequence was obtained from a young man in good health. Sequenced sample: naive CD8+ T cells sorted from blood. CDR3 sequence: CASSPGRVYSNQPQHF. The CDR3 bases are TGTGCCAGCAGCCCTGGGCGGGTATATAGCAATCAGCCCCAGCATTTT.